The 12 T cell receptor beta chains below come from one sample, sequenced in a study of T cells in localized non-small cell lung cancer. Here immunoSEQ multiplex PCR was the method, and the copy in TCRdb shows in-frame clones only, minus some. The sample yields roughly 1,700 clones, around a sixth seen once. The source was normal lung tissue next to the tumor, collected before any cancer treatment. Receptors originate from a man between 40 and 75 years old with stage II squamous cell lung carcinoma.

By sample share, this clone is medium-sized. The gene calls are TRBV11-3 and TRBJ2-7; a possible D gene is TRBD1 (6 bases). Trimming cost V 4 bases and J 1 base, with 17 bases left between them. The CDR3 is made up of 16 amino acids. Germline loops: CDR1 SGHNT, CDR2 YENEEA. The CDR3 protein is CASSSSGQGFSYEQYF. CDR3 nucleotide sequence: TGTGCCAGCAGCTCCTCTGGGCAGGGGTTTTCCTACGAGCAGTACTTC.

This clone is termed medium-sized. The rearrangement links TRBV28 to TRBJ1-1; D is undetermined. Looked up from germline, CDR1 is MDHEN and CDR2 is SYDVKM. This CDR3 spans 16 amino acids. V lost 10 bases and J 0 bases, leaving 21 bases between the germline ends. The CDR3 nucleotides are TGTGCCACCTGCCCCCGTTGGCAGTTCATGAACACTGAAGCTTTCTTT. Its translation is CATCPRWQFMNTEAFF.

By proportion, this clone is large. The genes are TRBV6-8 and TRBJ1-1, with D tentatively TRBD1 (6 bases). Germline values: CDR1 MNHGY, CDR2 SAAAGT. V was clipped by 7 bases and J by 3 bases, with 15 bases between them. The CDR3 is 14 amino acids. The CDR3 sequence: CASTLQGKDTEAFF. In nucleotides, the CDR3 is TGTGCCAGCACCCTACAGGGTAAAGACACTGAAGCTTTCTTT.

This clone qualifies as medium-sized. V and J are TRBV23-1 and TRBJ2-5; D is undetermined. TRBV23-1 is recorded as an ORF, its role being uncertain. CDR3 length equals 13 residues. Trimming took 6 bases from V and 7 from J, leaving 15 bases between them. CDR3 residues: CASSQDEVGTQYF. The CDR3 DNA sequence: TGCGCCAGCAGCCAAGATGAGGTGGGGACCCAGTACTTC.

This clone is classed as medium-sized. The chain recombines TRBV6-8 with TRBJ1-1; possible D gene TRBD1, 5 bases. V lost 10 bases to trimming and J lost 3 bases, with 15 bases between them. The V gene's germline CDR1 is MNHGY and CDR2 SAAAGT. The CDR3 has 13 residues. Here the CDR3 DNA reads TGTGCCATCAGGGTACGATGGGACACTGAAGCTTTCTTT. Translated: CAIRVRWDTEAFF.

This clone has just a few counts. V is TRBV10-2 and J is TRBJ2-2; TRBD1 matches at 9 bases. CDR3 length equals 13 residues. From germline, CDR1 is WSHSY and CDR2 SAAADI. The ends lost 8 bases at V and 7 bases at J; junction bases unmatched: 5. CDR3: CASGDRADGELFF. The DNA of the CDR3 is TGCGCCAGCGGGGACAGGGCGGACGGGGAGCTGTTTTTT.

This clone has a handful of counts. The V call is TRBV11-3, the J call TRBJ1-3; a possible D gene is TRBD1 (6 bases). The V end lost 5 bases, the J end lost 4 bases, and 18 bases lay between the germline ends. Germline loops: CDR1 SGHNT, CDR2 YENEEA. The CDR3 covers 16 residues. DNA for the CDR3: TGTGCCAGCAGCCCGGCTGGGGGCAGGGTAGGAAACACCATATATTTT. Its translation: CASSPAGGRVGNTIYF.

This clone came up a few times. The J gene is TRBJ2-6, the V gene TRBV6-8; D may correspond to TRBD1 or TRBD2 (5 bases each). Germline V gene data show CDR1 as MNHGY and CDR2 as SAAAGT. The CDR3 totals 15 residues. The V end was cut by 5 bases, the J end by 0 bases, with 8 bases between. The chain's CDR3 is CASSRDGSGANVLTF. CDR3 DNA sequence: TGTGCCAGCAGTCGGGACGGCTCTGGGGCCAACGTCCTGACTTTC.

V is TRBV14 and J is TRBJ1-2; 7 nucleotides agree with TRBD1. The V and J ends lost 4 bases and 0 bases, in that order; junction bases with no gene match: 2. Per the germline V gene, CDR1 is SGHDN and CDR2 is FVKESK. The CDR3 extends over 14 amino acids. As DNA, the CDR3 is TGTGCCAGCAGCCGCGGGACAGCTAACTATGGCTACACCTTC. Its translation is CASSRGTANYGYTF.

The chain's CDR3 is CASSLAFLGLNEKLFF. The DNA for the CDR3 is TGCGCCAGCAGCTTGGCCTTTTTGGGGCTTAATGAAAAACTGTTTTTT. This rearrangement joins TRBV5-1 to TRBJ1-4, with TRBD1 as a possible D gene (5 bases). The CDR3 runs 16 residues. Germline V gene lookup returns CDR1 SGHRS and CDR2 YFSETQ. V lost 0 bases to trimming and J lost 4 bases, with 13 bases between them.

This clone was seen only once. This chain connects TRBV18 to TRBJ2-2; possible D gene TRBD2, 6 bases. Trimming cost V 4 bases and J 7 bases, with 16 bases left between them. The CDR3 is made up of 15 amino acids. Germline V CDR1 and CDR2: KGHSH, LQKENI. The chain's CDR3 is CASSLIQLRGGELFF. CDR3 DNA: TGTGCCAGCTCACTCATTCAACTGCGGGGCGGGGAGCTGTTTTTT.

In its sample, this clone was seen a few times. The genes are TRBV14 and TRBJ1-1, with TRBD1 identical over 7 bases. The CDR3 extends over 15 amino acids. The trim removed 10 bases at V and 7 bases at J, leaving 18 bases unmatched. Germline V gene sequence: CDR1 SGHDN, CDR2 FVKESK. CDR3 DNA: TGTGCCACCGGGGACGGGACAGTCGCCGAAAATGAAGCTTTCTTT. Encoded protein: CATGDGTVAENEAFF.